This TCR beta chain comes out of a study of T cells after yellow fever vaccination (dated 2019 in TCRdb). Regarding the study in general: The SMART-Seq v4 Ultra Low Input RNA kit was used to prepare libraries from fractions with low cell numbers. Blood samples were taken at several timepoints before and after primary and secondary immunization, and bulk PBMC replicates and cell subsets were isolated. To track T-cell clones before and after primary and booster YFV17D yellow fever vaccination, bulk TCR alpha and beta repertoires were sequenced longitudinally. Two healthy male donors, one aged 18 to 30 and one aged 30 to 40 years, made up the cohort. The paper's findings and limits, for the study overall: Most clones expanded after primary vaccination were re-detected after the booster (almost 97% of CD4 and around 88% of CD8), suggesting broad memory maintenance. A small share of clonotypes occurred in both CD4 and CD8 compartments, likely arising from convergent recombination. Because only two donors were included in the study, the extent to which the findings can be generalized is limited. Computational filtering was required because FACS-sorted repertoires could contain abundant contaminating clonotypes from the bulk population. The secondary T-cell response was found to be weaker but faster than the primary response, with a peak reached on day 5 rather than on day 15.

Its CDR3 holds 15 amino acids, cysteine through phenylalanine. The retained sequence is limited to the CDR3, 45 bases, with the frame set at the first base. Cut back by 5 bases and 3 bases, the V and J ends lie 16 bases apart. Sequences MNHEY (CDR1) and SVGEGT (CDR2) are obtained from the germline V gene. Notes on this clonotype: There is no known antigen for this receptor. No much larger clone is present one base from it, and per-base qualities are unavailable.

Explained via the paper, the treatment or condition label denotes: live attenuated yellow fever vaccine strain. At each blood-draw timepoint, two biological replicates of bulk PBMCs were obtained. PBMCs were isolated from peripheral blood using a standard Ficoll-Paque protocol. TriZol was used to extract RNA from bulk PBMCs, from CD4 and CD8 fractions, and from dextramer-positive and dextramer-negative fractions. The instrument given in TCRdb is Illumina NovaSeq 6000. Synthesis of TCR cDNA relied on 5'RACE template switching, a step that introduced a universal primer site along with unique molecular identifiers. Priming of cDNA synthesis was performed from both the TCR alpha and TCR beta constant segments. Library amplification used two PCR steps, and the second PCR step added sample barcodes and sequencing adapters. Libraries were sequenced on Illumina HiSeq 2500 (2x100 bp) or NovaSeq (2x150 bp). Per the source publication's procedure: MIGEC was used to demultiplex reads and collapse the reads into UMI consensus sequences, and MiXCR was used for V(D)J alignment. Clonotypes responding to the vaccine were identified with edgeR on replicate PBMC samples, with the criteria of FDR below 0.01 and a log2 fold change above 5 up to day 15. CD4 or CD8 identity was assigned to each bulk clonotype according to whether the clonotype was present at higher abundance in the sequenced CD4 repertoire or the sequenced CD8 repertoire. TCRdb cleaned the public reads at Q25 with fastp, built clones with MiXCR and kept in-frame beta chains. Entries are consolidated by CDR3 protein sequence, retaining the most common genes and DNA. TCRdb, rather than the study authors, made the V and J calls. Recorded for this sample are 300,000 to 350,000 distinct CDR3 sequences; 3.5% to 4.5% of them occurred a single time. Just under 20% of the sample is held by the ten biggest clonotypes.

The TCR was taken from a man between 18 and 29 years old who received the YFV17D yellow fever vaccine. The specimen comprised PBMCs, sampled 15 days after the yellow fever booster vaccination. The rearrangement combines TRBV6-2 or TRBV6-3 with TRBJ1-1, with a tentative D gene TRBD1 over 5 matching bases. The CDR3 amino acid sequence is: CASSGDTGFYTEAFF. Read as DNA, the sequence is TGTGCCAGCAGTGGAGACACAGGTTTCTACACTGAAGCTTTCTTT.